The 18 T cell receptor beta chains presented below share a single source sample, sequenced in a study of T-cell reconstitution after alpha-beta-depleted transplantation in children. As it was prepared, the TCRbeta library received unique molecular identifiers. One entry per CDR3 protein results from TCRdb running MiXCR on the PCR reads. The sample records 500,000 or so distinct CDR3 sequences, about 30% being singletons. The starting material was PBMCs from the stem cell graft donor, obtained from the stem cell graft. The origin of the receptors is a human donor who donated a stem cell graft to a child with aplastic anemia.

The chain carries TRBV4-3 and TRBJ1-4; D possibly corresponds to TRBD1 (6 bases). Germline CDR1 LGHNA, CDR2 YSLEER. The germline V and J ends were trimmed by 4 bases and 0 bases, with 18 bases remaining between them. The CDR3 consists of 18 residues. The CDR3 DNA sequence: TGCGCCAGCAGCCTCGGGGGGGGGCGCGGGGCAACTAATGAAAAACTGTTTTTT. Its protein product is CASSLGGGRGATNEKLFF.

The chain links TRBV12-3 or TRBV12-4 to TRBJ2-1; TRBD2 matches at 14 bases. CDR3 length equals 19 residues. J was trimmed by 1 base and V by 4 bases; bases with no gene match: 9. CDR3 protein: CASSYPGLAGVVSYNEQFF. Written as DNA, the CDR3 is TGTGCCAGCAGTTATCCGGGACTAGCGGGAGTTGTGTCCTACAATGAGCAGTTCTTC.

The chain couples TRBV12-3 or TRBV12-4 to TRBJ1-4, with D unclear. With 8 bases removed from V and 4 bases from J, the gap between germline ends came to 5 bases. CDR3 length: 11 amino acids. In nucleotides, the CDR3 is TGTGCCAGCCGTCATAATGAAAAACTGTTTTTT. Its protein product is CASRHNEKLFF.

This sequence joins TRBV27 and TRBJ2-7, with D possibly TRBD1 on 6 matching bases. V was clipped by 6 bases and J by 2 bases, with 17 bases between them. The CDR3 consists of 15 residues. Per germline, CDR1 MNHEY and CDR2 SMNVEV (reference sequence). CDR3 nucleotides: TGTGCCAGCAGGGAGATGGGGGCCTTTACCTACGAGCAGTACTTC. This sequence encodes CASREMGAFTYEQYF.

The chain carries TRBV15 and TRBJ2-7; no firm D call. The CDR3 runs 14 residues. The V gene's germline CDR1 is LNHNV and CDR2 YYDKDF (reference sequence). With 3 bases removed from V and 5 bases from J, the gap between germline ends came to 14 bases. CDR3 bases: TGTGCCACCAGCAGGGGTCTCGGCCCCCACGAGCAGTACTTC. Translated: CATSRGLGPHEQYF. The variable domain in full, completed from reference TRBV15 and TRBJ2-7, reads DAMVIQNPRYQVTQFGKPVTLSCSQTLNHNVMYWYQQKSSQAPKLLFHYYDKDFNNEADTPDNFQSRRPNTSFCFLDIRSPGLGDTAMYLCATSRGLGPHEQYFGPGTRLTVT.

This clonotype has a handful of counts. V is TRBV7-9 and J is TRBJ2-5; the match to TRBD1 covers 7 bases. CDR1 SEHNR and CDR2 FQNEAQ come from the germline V gene (reference sequence). With 2 bases clipped from V and 5 bases from J, the junction kept 8 bases outside the gene matches. The CDR3 is made up of 15 amino acids. CDR3 in DNA: TGTGCCAGCAGCTTACGAGACAGGGAAGTGGAGACCCAGTACTTC. The encoded protein is CASSLRDREVETQYF.

The V gene is TRBV12-3 or TRBV12-4, the J gene TRBJ2-3; D remains ambiguous. V lost 3 bases and J 3 bases, leaving 10 bases between the germline ends. The CDR3 has 14 amino acids. The CDR3 nucleotides are TGTGCCAGCAGTTTGAGGTCCGGGACAGATACGCAGTATTTT. This sequence encodes CASSLRSGTDTQYF.

The gene calls are TRBV18 and TRBJ2-7; a weak D match, TRBD2 (6 bases). Trimming took 0 bases from V and 0 from J, leaving 9 bases between them. Germline loops: CDR1 KGHSH, CDR2 LQKENI. The CDR3 sequence is 15 residues long. The CDR3 bases are TGTGCCAGCTCACCACCGGAGGGTCCCTCCTACGAGCAGTACTTC. Protein product: CASSPPEGPSYEQYF.

The chain is built from TRBV7-8 and TRBJ2-1; no clear D. The germline V gene has CDR1 SGHVS and CDR2 FQNEAQ. V was cut by 6 bases and J by 8 bases, with 17 bases left in between. The CDR3 consists of 14 residues. Here the CDR3 reads CASSQNTVPDEQFF. The CDR3 DNA reads TGTGCCAGCAGTCAAAATACAGTTCCAGATGAGCAGTTCTTC.

This clonotype was counted only a few times. The J gene is TRBJ2-3, the V gene TRBV5-4; 9 bases fit TRBD2. Germline V lookup: CDR1 SGHNT, CDR2 YYREEE (reference sequence). There are 16 residues in the CDR3. Trimming cost V 4 bases and J 6 bases; bases outside gene matches: 12. The CDR3 region has the DNA TGTGCCAGCAGCCTAAAGCGGGAGGCCCCCACGGATACGCAGTATTTT. It encodes CASSLKREAPTDTQYF.

This chain joins TRBV10-3 and TRBJ2-7; D is unclear. Germline CDR1 ENHRY, CDR2 SYGVKD. V lost 3 bases, J lost 2 bases, and 11 bases lay in between. The CDR3 runs to 14 residues. The CDR3 bases are TGTGCCATCAGTGATTGTCCTCCTACCTACGAGCAGTACGTC. Translated, it gives CAISDCPPTYEQYV.

This clonotype was seen a handful of times. The gene calls are TRBV29-1 and TRBJ2-7, with 12 bases that match TRBD2. V shed 5 bases, J shed 5 bases, and the junction held 4 bases outside the gene matches. This CDR3 region has 13 residues. Per the germline V gene, CDR1 is SQVTM and CDR2 is ANQGSEA. The CDR3, as DNA: TGCAGCGTTCGGACTAGCGGGATCGACGAGCAGTACTTC. This gives the protein CSVRTSGIDEQYF.

The CDR3 loop is CSARGQTYEQYF. The CDR3 DNA is TGCAGTGCTAGAGGGCAGACCTACGAGCAGTACTTC. J is TRBJ2-7 and V is TRBV20-1, with no clear D. V lost 1 base, J lost 2 bases, and 6 bases lay in between. CDR3 length equals 12 residues. Germline V lookup: CDR1 DFQATT, CDR2 SNEGSKA (reference sequence).

This sequence joins TRBV25-1 and TRBJ2-1; D unclear. Between the trimmed V and J ends, which lost 1 base and 8 bases, there was a span of 9 bases. The CDR3 consists of 13 residues. The germline CDR1 and CDR2 sequences are MGHDK and SYGVNS. The CDR3 sequence is CASSEWQMDEQFF. CDR3 in DNA: TGTGCCAGCAGTGAATGGCAGATGGATGAGCAGTTCTTC. Complete variable domain (other parts from reference TRBV25-1 and TRBJ2-1): EADIYQTPRYLVIGTGKKITLECSQTMGHDKMYWYQQDPGMELHLIHYSYGVNSTEKGDLSSESTVSRIRTEHFPLTLESARPSHTSQYLCASSEWQMDEQFFGPGTRLTVL.

This clonotype appeared a few times. The chain has TRBV15 and TRBJ2-3; 14 bases align to TRBD2. This CDR3 is 16 amino acids long. CDR1 LNHNV and CDR2 YYDKDF come from the germline V gene (reference sequence). V shed 3 bases, J shed 4 bases, and the junction held 3 bases outside the gene matches. CDR3 nucleotide sequence: TGTGCCACCAGCAGGGGGACTAGCGGGAGTGCAGATACGCAGTATTTT. This encodes CATSRGTSGSADTQYF.

This clonotype appeared a few times. The V and J genes are TRBV12-3 or TRBV12-4 and TRBJ2-3; the match to TRBD2 covers 9 bases. This CDR3 spans 17 amino acids. The ends lost 0 bases at V and 4 bases at J; junction bases unmatched: 8. The CDR3 DNA sequence: TGTGCCAGCAGTTTAGCGCATTTGCGGGAGGGGGCAGATACGCAGTATTTT. Translation: CASSLAHLREGADTQYF.

V gene TRBV12-3 or TRBV12-4 combines with J gene TRBJ1-5; D ambiguous. Trimming removed 5 bases at V and 2 bases at J, with 16 bases between. The CDR3 covers 16 residues. The CDR3 sequence is CASSPQPSIRNQPQHF. Written as DNA, the CDR3 is TGTGCCAGCAGTCCTCAGCCCTCGATTCGCAATCAGCCCCAGCATTTT.

The V call is TRBV30, the J call TRBJ1-1, with a weak D call TRBD1 (6 bases). Trimming left V 4 bases short and J 1 base short, with 13 bases between. Germline V gives CDR1 GTSNPN, CDR2 SVGIG (reference sequence). CDR3 length equals 14 residues. The CDR3 DNA sequence: TGTGCCTGGAACCCGGGACAAAAGAACACTGAAGCTTTCTTT. This translates into CAWNPGQKNTEAFF.